This record covers a single T cell receptor (beta chain). Its binding antigen is unknown. No much larger clone exists at a distance of one base, and base qualities are not known. Total RNA was extracted from unfractionated whole blood collected in Tempus Blood RNA tubes. Four or five healthy volunteers were used as TCR sequencing controls and were bled at day 0, 2 weeks and 6 weeks. The source of the sample is a study of human T cells and chemical hapten exposure (dated by TCRdb to the early 2020s). Regarding the research as a whole: Libraries were pooled for sequencing, and per-sample TCR yields varied mainly because of small differences in library volumes within the pool. Peripheral blood TCR repertoire changes were tracked in vivo in alopecia patients during primary and secondary sensitization to the hapten diphenylcyclopropenone (DPC). Each blood RNA sample was used to sequence both TCR alpha and TCR beta chains. General study outcomes and caveats: The number of TCRs above 1 in 1000 frequency did not change with DPC sensitization; there was no evidence of global repertoire structure alterations. Repeated subsampling changed both the strength of the expansion versus patch-test correlation and the threshold at which that correlation became significant.

Libraries were made using 5' RACE. The instrument was an Illumina MiSeq. During library preparation, unique molecular identifiers were attached to individual cDNA molecules so that TCRs could be counted quantitatively and reproducibly. In the source study's methods: Samples had a median of about 90,000 TCRs, with a range from about 23,224 to 750,000. V, J and CDR3 annotation of the TCR reads was carried out using the Decombinator software suite. To make PS versus PT1 abundance plots, every sample was subsampled to the same number of TCRs (28,000). TCRs were defined as expanded if absent before sensitization and observed at least eight times at the 2-week time point. TCRdb applied fastp at Q25 and MiXCR to the public reads, then kept only in-frame beta chains. For every CDR3 protein sequence, its rows merge into one entry that carries the most common genes and DNA. TCRdb's processing, not the authors', yielded these V and J calls. In all, the sample holds fewer than 150,000 distinct CDR3 sequences, and roughly a fifth of those were seen once. Around 3% of the sample goes to the ten largest clones.

The CDR3 numbers 15 residues from cysteine through phenylalanine. Only CDR3 DNA remains: 45 bases, in frame from the first base. The junction carries 15 bases between V and J, which are trimmed by 1 base and 5 bases respectively. Looking up the germline V gene yields CDR1 MGHRA and CDR2 YSYEKL. This clonotype was obtained from a human donor in good health. The V and J genes are TRBV4-1 and TRBJ2-7, with no confidently assigned D gene. The DNA is as follows: TGCGCCAGCAGCCAAGGCCTCGCCCGGGCCGACGAGCAGTACTTC. This translates into CASSQGLARADEQYF.